A selection of T cell receptor beta chains follows, all from one sample in a study of cytomegalovirus exposure and HLA in healthy donors. Sequencing was performed with immunoSEQ multiplex PCR; in TCRdb, only in-frame clones are kept and a portion is missing. The sample includes around 200,000 clones, 79% of them seen just once. Sequences were obtained from PBMCs. The receptors were gathered from a man aged 45-65 years in good health and CMV-seronegative. CDR3s include the opening cysteine and the closing phenylalanine or tryptophan. D genes are given only for firm matches. Expanded clones are given a class, and other clones once, few, many or no size at all.

NA	TRBJ2-7	TRBV4-1	once	CASSQTGPSYEQYF	TGCGCCAGCAGCCAAACAGGGCCATCTTACGAGCAGTACTTC
TRBD1	TRBJ2-7	TRBV18	NA	CASSLGQGGPYEQYF	TGTGCCAGCTCACTTGGACAGGGGGGACCCTACGAGCAGTACTTC
TRBD1	TRBJ2-5	TRBV5-8	NA	CASSPSGQGFWVPVQKTQYF	TGTGCCAGCAGCCCCTCGGGACAGGGATTTTGGGTCCCAGTTCAAAAGACCCAGTACTTC
TRBD1	TRBJ1-1	TRBV5-1	NA	CASSQTPDRGLVLGTEAFF	TGCGCCAGCAGCCAGACCCCAGACAGGGGATTGGTGTTGGGCACTGAAGCTTTCTTT
TRBD1	TRBJ1-2	TRBV5-6	NA	CASGSLSAGGINYGYTF	TGTGCCAGCGGGTCTCTGTCGGCAGGGGGTATCAACTATGGCTACACCTTC
NA	TRBJ1-3	TRBV5-4	NA	CASSFFNGRIGNTIYF	TGTGCCAGCAGCTTTTTTAATGGCAGGATCGGAAACACCATATATTTT
NA	TRBJ2-6	TRBV21-1	NA	CASSRGYPPGANVLTF	TGTGCCAGCAGCAGGGGCTACCCTCCTGGGGCCAACGTCCTGACTTTC
TRBD2	TRBJ2-3	TRBV4-1	NA	CASSQEVGTSETDTQYF	TGCGCCAGCAGCCAAGAAGTAGGCACTAGCGAGACAGATACGCAGTATTTT
NA	TRBJ1-2	TRBV7-9	NA	CASSLSGQNYGYTF	TGTGCCAGCAGCCTAAGCGGACAGAACTATGGCTACACCTTC
TRBD1	TRBJ1-2	TRBV28	NA	CASRGDRGAVYGYTF	TGTGCCAGCAGGGGTGACAGGGGCGCTGTCTATGGCTACACCTTC
NA	TRBJ2-7	TRBV7-6	NA	CASSLAGGAGEQYF	TGTGCCAGCAGCCTAGCAGGCGGGGCGGGAGAGCAGTACTTC
NA	TRBJ2-1	TRBV7-9	few	CASSPAGSSYNEQFF	TGTGCCAGCAGCCCAGCCGGGAGCTCCTACAATGAGCAGTTCTTC
NA	TRBJ1-2	TRBV28	NA	CASRRRFGAPRGYTF	TGTGCCAGCCGTCGAAGGTTTGGGGCGCCACGGGGCTACACCTTC
NA	TRBJ2-1	TRBV4-1	once	CASSPLAGQGNEQFF	TGCGCCAGCAGCCCCCTAGCGGGACAGGGGAATGAGCAGTTCTTC
TRBD1	TRBJ2-2	TRBV28	NA	CASSTLGQGLFGELFF	TGTGCCAGCAGCACCCTGGGACAGGGATTATTCGGGGAGCTGTTTTTT
NA	TRBJ2-2	TRBV21-1	NA	CASSKWGLDHTGELFF	TGTGCCAGCAGCAAATGGGGACTAGATCACACCGGGGAGCTGTTTTTT
NA	TRBJ2-3	TRBV7-8	NA	CASSPRDSSSTDTQYF	TGTGCCAGCAGCCCGAGGGACTCCTCTAGCACAGATACGCAGTATTTT
TRBD1	TRBJ2-7	TRBV28	NA	CASLNRGHSYEQYF	TGTGCCAGCCTTAACAGGGGGCACTCCTACGAGCAGTACTTC
TRBD1	TRBJ2-1	TRBV12-5	NA	CASGLVKGQGYNEQFF	TGTGCTAGTGGTTTGGTAAAGGGACAGGGATACAATGAGCAGTTCTTC
TRBD1	TRBJ1-1	TRBV5-4	NA	CASSPRQGMNTEAFF	TGTGCCAGCAGCCCCCGACAGGGAATGAACACTGAAGCTTTCTTT
TRBD1	TRBJ2-1	TRBV19	NA	CASSYAGTGGNNEQFF	TGTGCCAGTAGTTACGCCGGGACAGGGGGAAACAATGAGCAGTTCTTC
NA	TRBJ2-1	TRBV27	NA	CASSFGNYGSDEQFF	TGTGCCAGCAGTTTTGGAAATTACGGGAGCGATGAGCAGTTCTTC
NA	TRBJ2-2	TRBV4-1	NA	CASSQLVTGELFF	TGCGCCAGCAGCCAGCTAGTTACCGGGGAGCTGTTTTTT
TRBD1	TRBJ2-7	TRBV6-6	NA	CASSSRDRGGREQYF	TGTGCCAGCAGTTCCCGGGACAGGGGGGGCCGGGAGCAGTACTTC
TRBD2	TRBJ2-7	TRBV28	NA	CASSFSAGGYEQYF	TGTGCCAGCAGTTTCTCAGCGGGAGGCTACGAGCAGTACTTC
TRBD2	TRBJ2-7	TRBV9	NA	CASSFGLADSYEQYF	TGTGCCAGCAGTTTCGGACTAGCGGACTCCTACGAGCAGTACTTC
NA	TRBJ1-1	TRBV5-1	NA	CASSPRGREDTEAFF	TGCGCCAGCAGCCCCCGTGGGCGGGAAGACACTGAAGCTTTCTTT
NA	TRBJ2-7	TRBV27	NA	CASSSSGGMGSYEQYF	TGTGCCAGCAGTTCGTCAGGGGGGATGGGTTCCTACGAGCAGTACTTC
NA	TRBJ2-7	TRBV19	NA	CASSRQPAYEQYF	TGTGCCAGTAGTAGACAACCCGCCTACGAGCAGTACTTC
NA	TRBJ2-1	TRBV4-1	NA	CASSQDLGASRRNEQFF	TGCGCCAGCAGCCAAGATTTGGGGGCTAGTCGGCGCAATGAGCAGTTCTTC
NA	TRBJ2-7	TRBV7-8	few	CASSLGGRAVSYEQYF	TGTGCCAGCAGCTTAGGAGGGCGGGCCGTATCCTACGAGCAGTACTTC
NA	TRBJ2-2	TRBV2	NA	CASSDRGNTGELFF	TGTGCCAGCAGTGACAGGGGGAACACCGGGGAGCTGTTTTTT